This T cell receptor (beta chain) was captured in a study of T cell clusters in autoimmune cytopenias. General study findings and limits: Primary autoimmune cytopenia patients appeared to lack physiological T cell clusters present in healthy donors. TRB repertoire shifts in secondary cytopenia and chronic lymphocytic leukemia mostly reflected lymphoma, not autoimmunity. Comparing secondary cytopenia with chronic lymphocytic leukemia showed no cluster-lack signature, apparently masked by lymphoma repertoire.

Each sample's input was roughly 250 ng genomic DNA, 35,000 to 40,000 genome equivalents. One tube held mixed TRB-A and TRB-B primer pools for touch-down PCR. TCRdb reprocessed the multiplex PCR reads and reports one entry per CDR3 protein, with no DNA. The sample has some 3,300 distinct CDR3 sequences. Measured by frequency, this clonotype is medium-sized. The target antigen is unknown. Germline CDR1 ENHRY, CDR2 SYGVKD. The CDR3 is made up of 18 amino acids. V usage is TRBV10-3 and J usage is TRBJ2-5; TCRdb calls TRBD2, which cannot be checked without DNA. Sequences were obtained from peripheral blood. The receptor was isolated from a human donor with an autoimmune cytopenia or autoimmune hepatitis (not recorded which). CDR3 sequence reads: CAISESRLVSGGKETQYF.